What follows are 32 T cell receptor beta chains derived from one specimen sequenced in a study of shared clonotypes between healthy human individuals (dated by TCRdb to about 2020). The receptor library was made with the immunoSEQ multiplex PCR assay. Sourced from immuneACCESS, this table was stored by TCRdb with only in-frame sequences that have V and J called. A share of the clones is absent; for the studies checked, an unresolved V gene accounts for under half, and the remainder has no known explanation. The sample table shows roughly 2.5 million clones, and just over 90% are seen once. Around 0.14% of the sample is taken by the ten largest. The sequencing sample was made of naive CD4+ T cells sorted from blood. Reading the label with the study, this specimen's cell subset or site is: CD45RA+ positively selected. All receptors come from a man aged 18 to 30 in good health.

The CDR3 spells CASRPQGQGNTGELFF. In DNA, the CDR3 is TGCGCCAGCCGACCGCAGGGACAGGGAAACACCGGGGAGCTGTTTTTT. The J gene is TRBJ2-2, the V gene TRBV4-1; 9 bases align to TRBD1. Germline CDR1 is MGHRA and CDR2 is YSYEKL. The CDR3 is 16 residues long. With 8 bases clipped from V and 2 bases from J, the junction kept 9 bases outside the gene matches.

The chain recombines TRBV5-1 with TRBJ2-1; D remains unclear. The germline V and J ends were trimmed by 4 bases and 2 bases, with 13 bases remaining between them. The CDR3 totals 15 residues. The germline V gene has CDR1 SGHRS and CDR2 YFSETQ. CDR3 amino acids: CASSPPETTYNEQFF. The CDR3 nucleotides are TGCGCCAGCAGCCCCCCGGAAACAACCTACAATGAGCAGTTCTTC.

A few counts support this clone. The CDR3 here is CASSGGTGVDTEAFF. CDR3 bases: TGTGCCAGCTCAGGAGGGACAGGGGTGGACACTGAAGCTTTCTTT. V usage is TRBV18 and J usage is TRBJ1-1, with 10 bases matching TRBD1. This CDR3 is built from 15 residues. Germline assignment: CDR1 KGHSH and CDR2 LQKENI. The trim removed 5 bases at V and 3 bases at J, leaving 6 bases unmatched.

This chain uses TRBV7-9 with TRBJ1-2; tentatively, D is TRBD1 (6 bases). The V gene lost 6 bases and the J gene lost 14 bases, with 25 bases spanning the gap. CDR1 is SEHNR and CDR2 is FQNEAQ in the germline V gene (reference sequence). The CDR3 has 14 amino acids. CDR3 loop: CASSPGGAYYGVTF. The CDR3 bases are TGTGCCAGCAGTCCCGGGGGGGCCTACTATGGAGTGACCTTC.

This chain connects TRBV5-1 to TRBJ2-5; TRBD2 agrees at 10 bases. Germline loops: CDR1 SGHRS, CDR2 YFSETQ. V trimming: 7 bases; J trimming: 5 bases; junction bases outside the gene matches: 17. The CDR3 spans 17 residues. The CDR3 sequence: CASSQRPSGGATETQYF. CDR3 in DNA: TGCGCCAGCTCCCAACGGCCCAGCGGGGGGGCTACGGAGACCCAGTACTTC.

This clone has a handful of counts. This chain uses TRBV18 with TRBJ1-1, with D possibly TRBD1 on 5 matching bases. Germline V CDR1 and CDR2: KGHSH, LQKENI. The CDR3 runs to 13 residues. Trimming took 0 bases from V and 6 from J, leaving 8 bases between them. CDR3 in amino acids: CASSPPGRSEAFF. CDR3 nucleotide sequence: TGTGCCAGCTCACCACCGGGGCGGTCTGAAGCTTTCTTT. The entire variable domain, with the rest obtained from reference TRBV18 and TRBJ1-1, is as follows: NAGVMQNPRHLVRRRGQEARLRCSPMKGHSHVYWYRQLPEEGLKFMVYLQKENIIDESGMPKERFSAEFPKEGPSILRIQQVVRGDSAAYFCASSPPGRSEAFFGQGTRLTVV.

The genes are TRBV11-2 and TRBJ2-2; D may be TRBD2 (6 bases). Trimming pared 5 bases from V and 7 bases from J, leaving 20 bases between. Germline V CDR1 and CDR2: SGHAT, FQNNGV. This CDR3 contains 16 residues. The CDR3 sequence: CASSTVRGKSGGELFF. The CDR3, as DNA: TGTGCCAGCAGCACCGTACGGGGGAAGAGCGGCGGGGAGCTGTTTTTT.

The table lists this clone with a count of one. J is TRBJ2-7 and V is TRBV6-5, with D possibly being TRBD1 (5 bases). From germline, CDR1 is MNHEY and CDR2 SVGAGI. V gave up 2 bases and J gave up 5 bases, with 19 bases separating them. The CDR3 has 16 amino acids. CDR3 loop: CASSYGSGPGIDEQYF. The CDR3 bases are TGTGCCAGCAGTTACGGCTCGGGCCCAGGGATCGACGAGCAGTACTTC.

This chain uses TRBV5-1 with TRBJ1-1; a weak D match, TRBD1 (6 bases). V was shortened by 7 bases and J by 5 bases, with 15 bases between the two germline ends. The germline V gene encodes CDR1 SGHRS and CDR2 YFSETQ. The CDR3 extends over 13 amino acids. DNA of the CDR3: TGCGCCAGCGAGAGGGGGGATAAGACTGAAGCTTTCTTT. Protein product: CASERGDKTEAFF.

This chain uses TRBV7-2 with TRBJ1-2, with TRBD1 as a possible D gene (5 bases). The germline V and J ends were trimmed by 5 bases and 0 bases, with 10 bases remaining between them. The CDR3 runs to 14 residues. From germline, CDR1 is SGHTA and CDR2 FQGNSA. The CDR3 coding sequence is TGTGCCAGCAGCGACGGAGGGGCTAACTATGGCTACACCTTC. It codes for CASSDGGANYGYTF.

The J gene is TRBJ1-6, the V gene TRBV30, with unresolved D. Between the trimmed V and J ends, which lost 3 bases and 4 bases, there was a span of 13 bases. The CDR3 totals 15 residues. Germline CDR1 reads GTSNPN; CDR2 reads SVGIG (reference sequence). In DNA, the CDR3 is TGTGCCTGGAGCGACACGTCAGCTTATAATTCACCCCTCCACTTT. Its translation: CAWSDTSAYNSPLHF.

V and J are TRBV7-2 and TRBJ1-1; D unresolved. This CDR3 spans 14 amino acids. V was shortened by 4 bases and J by 8 bases, with 17 bases between the two germline ends. Germline values: CDR1 SGHTA, CDR2 FQGNSA. CDR3 region: CASSSFPVTEEAFF. The CDR3 coding sequence is TGTGCCAGCAGCTCCTTCCCGGTGACGGAAGAAGCTTTCTTT.

The rearrangement uses TRBV7-3 and TRBJ2-6; 8 bases map to TRBD1. CDR1 and CDR2 (germline): SGHTA, FQGTGA. The CDR3 totals 18 residues. Trimming removed 5 bases from V and 0 bases from J; junction bases left unmatched: 9. The CDR3 protein is CASSTGQGPFSGANVLTF. CDR3 nucleotide sequence: TGTGCCAGCAGCACAGGACAGGGACCCTTCTCTGGGGCCAACGTCCTGACTTTC.

This rearrangement joins TRBV27 to TRBJ2-7, with 9 bases lining up with TRBD1. Germline-derived CDR1 and CDR2 are MNHEY and SMNVEV (reference sequence). The CDR3 covers 13 residues. Losses at the gene ends were 6 bases for V and 5 bases for J; bases not matched to a gene: 5. CDR3 bases: TGTGCCAGCAGCGCAACAGGGGGCAACGAGCAGTACTTC. Translating gives CASSATGGNEQYF.

V usage is TRBV30 and J usage is TRBJ2-1, with 14 bases that match TRBD2. V shed 5 bases, J shed 9 bases, and the junction held 3 bases outside the gene matches. Germline CDR1 and CDR2: GTSNPN and SVGIG (reference sequence). The CDR3 is 13 residues long. The CDR3 DNA reads TGTGCCTGGGGACTAGCGGGAGGAGTTGAGCAGTTCTTC. Its translation is CAWGLAGGVEQFF.

The V call is TRBV2, the J call TRBJ2-1; 7 bases agree with TRBD1. Germline CDR1 SNHLY, CDR2 FYNNEI. The CDR3 sequence is 15 residues long. The V segment lost 6 bases and the J segment 0 bases; nucleotides outside the gene matches: 5. Here the CDR3 DNA reads TGTGCCAGCAGCTCCGGACAGGTCTCCTACAATGAGCAGTTCTTC. Its protein is CASSSGQVSYNEQFF.

The J gene is TRBJ1-2, the V gene TRBV14; D remains unclear. The CDR3 runs 11 residues. The V end lost 0 bases, the J end lost 5 bases, and 1 base lay between the germline ends. Germline V lookup: CDR1 SGHDN, CDR2 FVKESK. CDR3 DNA: TGTGCCAGCAGCCAAGATTATGGCTACACCTTC. Its protein is CASSQDYGYTF.

This clone appeared once. Other DNA sequences from this sample encode an identical CDR3 as well. The J gene is TRBJ2-2, the V gene TRBV5-1; TRBD1 aligns across 7 bases. This CDR3 has 15 amino acids. V trimming: 3 bases; J trimming: 0 bases; junction bases outside the gene matches: 2. From germline, CDR1 is SGHRS and CDR2 YFSETQ. CDR3 in amino acids: CASSSGQANTGELFF. In DNA form, the CDR3 reads TGCGCCAGCAGCTCCGGACAGGCGAACACCGGGGAGCTGTTTTTT.

The chain joins TRBV4-1 to TRBJ2-3, with TRBD2 identical over 9 bases. With V trimmed by 5 bases and J by 2 bases, 8 bases remained unmatched. CDR1 is MGHRA and CDR2 is YSYEKL in the germline V gene. The CDR3 loop spans 16 amino acids. In DNA form, the CDR3 reads TGCGCCAGCAGCTCACAGCGGGAGGCCTACACAGATACGCAGTATTTT. It yields the protein CASSSQREAYTDTQYF.

V gene TRBV6-5 combines with J gene TRBJ2-1, with D maybe TRBD1 (6 bases). The CDR3 is 13 amino acids. Per germline, CDR1 MNHEY and CDR2 SVGAGI. V was shortened by 5 bases and J by 5 bases, with 10 bases between the two germline ends. This CDR3 is CASSDRLNNEQFF. The CDR3 DNA sequence: TGTGCCAGCAGTGACAGGTTGAACAATGAGCAGTTCTTC.

This rearrangement joins TRBV7-2 to TRBJ2-2, with D perhaps matching TRBD2 (6 bases). Trimming stripped 5 bases from V and 6 bases from J, with 19 bases between. Germline V CDR1 and CDR2: SGHTA, FQGNSA. CDR3 length: 16 amino acids. This CDR3 is CASSPLVGSRAGELFF. CDR3 bases: TGTGCCAGCAGCCCCCTTGTCGGGAGTAGGGCCGGGGAGCTGTTTTTT.

The chain combines TRBV7-2 with TRBJ1-1; 10 bases align to TRBD1. The germline V gene encodes CDR1 SGHTA and CDR2 FQGNSA. The CDR3 has 14 residues. V shed 4 bases, J shed 5 bases, and the junction held 4 bases outside the gene matches. The CDR3 DNA reads TGTGCCAGCAGCTGGGGACAGGGGATGACTGAAGCTTTCTTT. This gives the protein CASSWGQGMTEAFF.

The rearrangement joins TRBV10-3 to TRBJ2-7, with 11 nucleotides matching TRBD1. Per the germline V gene, CDR1 is ENHRY and CDR2 is SYGVKD. Trimming removed 0 bases from V and 4 bases from J; junction bases left unmatched: 5. CDR3 size: 16 residues. The CDR3, as DNA: TGTGCCATCAGTGAGTCTGGACAGGGGGCTTCGTACGAGCAGTACTTC. It is translated as CAISESGQGASYEQYF.

The CDR3 region has the DNA TGCGCCAGCAGTGAGTCGCATCGTGGCAGGGTATATGGCTACACCTTC. This codes for CASSESHRGRVYGYTF. The rearrangement joins TRBV10-1 to TRBJ1-2; D might be TRBD1 (5 bases). Germline V CDR1 and CDR2: WNHNN, SYGVQD (reference sequence). The CDR3 contains 16 residues. V was clipped by 0 bases and J by 5 bases, with 16 bases between them.

The chain carries TRBV10-3 and TRBJ2-7, with TRBD2 matching 7 bases. After removal of 4 bases from V and 4 bases from J, the junction contained 4 bases not matched to a gene. This CDR3 spans 13 amino acids. Looked up from germline, CDR1 is ENHRY and CDR2 is SYGVKD. CDR3 sequence (DNA): TGTGCCATCAGTGCCGGGGGGTATTACGAGCAGTACTTC. This gives the protein CAISAGGYYEQYF.

The chain recombines TRBV5-1 with TRBJ1-2; 7 bases align to TRBD1. J gave up 6 bases and V 0 bases, and 11 bases lay outside the gene matches. CDR3 length: 16 amino acids. The germline V gene has CDR1 SGHRS and CDR2 YFSETQ. CDR3 amino acids: CASSLAGQAPRHGYTF. Here the CDR3 DNA reads TGCGCCAGCAGCTTGGCCGGACAGGCCCCGCGACATGGCTACACCTTC. Variable domain in full (rest from reference TRBV5-1 and TRBJ1-2): KAGVTQTPRYLIKTRGQQVTLSCSPISGHRSVSWYQQTPGQGLQFLFEYFSETQRNKGNFPGRFSGRQFSNSRSEMNVSTLELGDSALYLCASSLAGQAPRHGYTFGSGTRLTVV.

The chain combines TRBV19 with TRBJ1-3; D remains unclear. CDR3 length: 14 amino acids. Between the trimmed V and J ends, which lost 3 bases and 4 bases, there was a span of 10 bases. Per the germline V gene, CDR1 is LNHDA and CDR2 is SQIVND (reference sequence). The CDR3 sequence is CASSIVGPGNTIYF. The CDR3 DNA is TGTGCCAGTAGTATCGTCGGGCCCGGAAACACCATATATTTT.

The V gene is TRBV28, the J gene TRBJ1-6, with a possible D match to TRBD1 (6 bases). CDR3 size: 16 residues. Trimming shortened V by 7 bases and J by 0 bases, and 13 bases separated the two germline ends. From germline, CDR1 is MDHEN and CDR2 SYDVKM. The CDR3 here is CASTSAGDSYNSPLHF. The DNA for the CDR3 is TGTGCCAGCACCAGTGCAGGGGACTCCTATAATTCACCCCTCCACTTT.

CDR3 DNA: TGTGCCAGCAGCGGGACAGGGAAGAACATTCAGCCCCAGCATTTT. Its translation is CASSGTGKNIQPQHF. The rearrangement links TRBV6-1 to TRBJ1-5, with TRBD1 matching over 9 bases. CDR1 is MNHNS, CDR2 SASEGT, per germline. This CDR3 spans 15 amino acids. V shed 6 bases and J 6 bases; nucleotides not matched to a gene: 9.

The V gene is TRBV29-1, the J gene TRBJ1-4; TRBD1 matches 7 bases. This CDR3 region has 13 residues. The V gene end was trimmed by 3 bases and the J gene end by 7 bases; junction bases not matched to a gene: 5. Germline CDR1 and CDR2: SQVTM and ANQGSEA. The CDR3 reads CSVDRGSGEKLFF. The CDR3 coding sequence is TGCAGCGTTGACAGGGGGAGCGGTGAAAAACTGTTTTTT.

This chain connects TRBV7-6 to TRBJ2-5; 8 positions match TRBD1. The germline V gene encodes CDR1 SGHVS and CDR2 FNYEAQ. This CDR3 spans 17 amino acids. With 5 bases clipped from V and 1 base from J, the junction kept 12 bases outside the gene matches. CDR3 sequence reads: CASSVLHRGAIQETQYF. DNA of the CDR3: TGTGCCAGCAGCGTTCTCCACAGGGGGGCCATCCAAGAGACCCAGTACTTC.

V gene TRBV19 combines with J gene TRBJ1-5; D is undetermined. Germline-derived CDR1 and CDR2 are LNHDA and SQIVND (reference sequence). The ends were cut back, 3 bases at V and 2 bases at J, with 14 bases in the middle. The CDR3 covers 16 residues. As DNA, the CDR3 is TGTGCCAGTAGTATCCCCCCCCGAGTGGGCAATCAGCCCCAGCATTTT. This encodes CASSIPPRVGNQPQHF.